Below, 10 T cell receptor beta chains from the same sample are listed, as sequenced in a study of blood T cell repertoires in COVID-19. Assay: immunoSEQ multiplex PCR; the TCRdb copy retains only in-frame clones and omits some. The sample lists roughly 250,000 clones; 75% to 90% were seen once. Sequenced sample: peripheral blood. Receptors were obtained from a woman in her thirties or forties with acute or convalescent COVID-19.

V usage is TRBV7-6 and J usage is TRBJ1-1; 7 nucleotides align to TRBD1. Germline V gene lookup returns CDR1 SGHVS and CDR2 FNYEAQ. The trim removed 3 bases at V and 0 bases at J, leaving 10 bases unmatched. CDR3 size: 17 residues. The CDR3 here is CASSFLGTGDMNTEAFF. The DNA of the CDR3 is TGTGCCAGCAGCTTTTTGGGAACAGGGGACATGAACACTGAAGCTTTCTTT.

This chain connects TRBV4-1 to TRBJ1-5; 8 nucleotides agree with TRBD1. Unmatched junction bases numbered 9, after V lost 3 bases and J lost 5 bases. The germline V gene has CDR1 MGHRA and CDR2 YSYEKL. The CDR3 covers 16 residues. CDR3 DNA: TGCGCCAGCAGCCAGCACAGGGGGTGGAACGATCAGCCCCAGCATTTT. This gives the protein CASSQHRGWNDQPQHF.

V usage is TRBV2 and J usage is TRBJ1-1; 10 positions match TRBD1. The length of the CDR3 is 14 residues. Germline CDR1 reads SNHLY; CDR2 reads FYNNEI. V shed 8 bases and J 3 bases; nucleotides not matched to a gene: 6. CDR3 in amino acids: CASAPGQGHTEAFF. The CDR3, as DNA: TGTGCCAGCGCCCCGGGACAGGGGCACACTGAAGCTTTCTTT.

The chain has TRBV4-1 and TRBJ2-2; D possibly corresponds to TRBD2 (7 bases). The CDR3 is 14 amino acids. Trimming shortened V by 6 bases and J by 2 bases, and 10 bases separated the two germline ends. Germline V lookup: CDR1 MGHRA, CDR2 YSYEKL. The CDR3 sequence is CASRSGGNTGELFF. In DNA form, the CDR3 reads TGCGCCAGCAGGTCGGGGGGCAACACCGGGGAGCTGTTTTTT.

V and J are TRBV4-1 and TRBJ1-5; D is perhaps TRBD1 (6 bases). Germline CDR1 is MGHRA and CDR2 is YSYEKL. With 6 bases removed from V and 2 bases from J, the gap between germline ends came to 11 bases. This CDR3 region has 14 residues. The DNA of the CDR3 is TGCGCCAGCAGGAATCCAGGGGGCAATCAGCCCCAGCATTTT. Protein: CASRNPGGNQPQHF.

The V gene is TRBV7-9, the J gene TRBJ2-3; 7 bases map to TRBD2. Germline trimming cut 4 bases from V and 2 bases from J; bases unmatched to any gene: 9. Per germline, CDR1 SEHNR and CDR2 FQNEAQ (reference sequence). The CDR3 is made up of 16 amino acids. The CDR3 here is CASSSRLAAITDTQYF. CDR3 DNA sequence: TGTGCCAGCAGCTCCAGACTAGCCGCCATCACAGATACGCAGTATTTT.

This rearrangement joins TRBV4-1 to TRBJ1-5; 8 bases fit TRBD1. Germline CDR1 reads MGHRA; CDR2 reads YSYEKL. The CDR3 has 14 amino acids. V dropped 3 bases and J dropped 5; count of bases not matched to a gene: 3. Here the CDR3 reads CASSQTGDDQPQHF. CDR3 DNA: TGCGCCAGCAGCCAGACAGGGGATGATCAGCCCCAGCATTTT.

The V and J genes are TRBV27 and TRBJ1-2; D unresolved. There are 13 residues in the CDR3. V was shortened by 2 bases and J by 1 base, with 5 bases between the two germline ends. CDR1 is MNHEY, CDR2 SMNVEV, per germline (reference sequence). Here the CDR3 DNA reads TGTGCCAGCAGTTTAAGCCTTAACTATGGCTACACCTTC. It codes for CASSLSLNYGYTF.

This sequence joins TRBV5-1 and TRBJ2-3; 8 positions agree with TRBD2. CDR1 and CDR2 (germline): SGHRS, YFSETQ. Unmatched junction bases numbered 10, after V lost 4 bases and J lost 0 bases. CDR3 length: 17 amino acids. The CDR3 DNA is TGCGCCAGCAGCACAAGCGGGGGCCAACCTAGCACAGATACGCAGTATTTT. This encodes CASSTSGGQPSTDTQYF.

The chain couples TRBV19 to TRBJ2-5; 7 nucleotides agree with TRBD1. The CDR3 is 18 residues long. The V gene end was trimmed by 7 bases and the J gene end by 4 bases; junction bases not matched to a gene: 21. The germline V gene encodes CDR1 LNHDA and CDR2 SQIVND (reference sequence). The CDR3 loop is CASTWDTPGQAGGETQYF. The CDR3, as DNA: TGTGCCAGTACCTGGGATACGCCTGGGCAGGCAGGGGGAGAGACCCAGTACTTC.